The 8 T cell receptor beta chains below were found in one sample sequenced in a study of blood T cell repertoires in COVID-19. The table came from immunoSEQ multiplex PCR; TCRdb's copy has only in-frame clones and leaves some out. The table records about 290,000 clones, around 89% of them present only once. The sequenced sample was peripheral blood. Receptors originate from a middle-aged man with acute or convalescent COVID-19.

This clone was seen just once. V and J are TRBV27 and TRBJ2-7; TRBD1 matches at 9 bases. V dropped 3 bases and J dropped 4; count of bases not matched to a gene: 7. The CDR3 is made up of 15 amino acids. Germline CDR1 reads MNHEY; CDR2 reads SMNVEV (reference sequence). For the CDR3, the DNA is TGTGCCAGCAGTTTCTCGGGACAGGGAAAATACGAGCAGTACTTC. It specifies CASSFSGQGKYEQYF.

The V and J genes are TRBV4-2 and TRBJ1-5, with D possibly being TRBD1 (5 bases). V was clipped by 0 bases and J by 5 bases, with 8 bases between them. Per the germline V gene, CDR1 is LGHNA and CDR2 is YNFKEQ. CDR3 length: 14 residues. CDR3 sequence reads: CASSQEQVDQPQHF. Here the CDR3 DNA reads TGTGCCAGCAGCCAAGAACAGGTCGATCAGCCCCAGCATTTT.

This chain connects TRBV6-5 to TRBJ1-5; 9 bases map to TRBD1. The CDR3 is 15 residues long. V gave up 0 bases and J gave up 11 bases; unmatched junction bases: 8. CDR1 and CDR2 from the germline V gene are MNHEY and SVGAGI. CDR3 nucleotides: TGTGCCAGCAGTTACTCAGGACAGGGGTCTCCGGCCCAGCATTTT. As protein: CASSYSGQGSPAQHF.

CDR3 bases: TGTGCCAGCAGCTCGGACCCCCCTAGCGGGGCGGGCACCGGGGAGCTGTTTTTT. Amino acids: CASSSDPPSGAGTGELFF. The chain uses TRBV5-4 and TRBJ2-2; 9 nucleotides agree with TRBD2. The CDR3 has 18 amino acids. The germline gives CDR1 SGHNT, CDR2 YYREEE (reference sequence). J was trimmed by 4 bases and V by 3 bases; bases with no gene match: 13.

The chain couples TRBV4-1 to TRBJ1-1; possibly TRBD1 for D (5 bases). Germline values: CDR1 MGHRA, CDR2 YSYEKL. The germline V and J ends were trimmed by 0 bases and 4 bases, with 9 bases remaining between them. The CDR3 extends over 14 amino acids. CDR3 bases: TGCGCCAGCAGCCAAGATGGGGGGGGCACTGAAGCTTTCTTT. Its translation: CASSQDGGGTEAFF.

This clone was seen just once. The rearrangement uses TRBV5-1 and TRBJ2-1; 10 bases map to TRBD2. CDR3 length equals 15 residues. Trimming removed 4 bases from V and 6 bases from J; junction bases left unmatched: 7. Germline CDR1 SGHRS, CDR2 YFSETQ. CDR3 in amino acids: CASSKAGGPGNEQFF. The CDR3 DNA reads TGCGCCAGCAGCAAAGCGGGGGGGCCGGGCAATGAGCAGTTCTTC. The full variable domain, its missing parts supplied by reference TRBV5-1 and TRBJ2-1, is KAGVTQTPRYLIKTRGQQVTLSCSPISGHRSVSWYQQTPGQGLQFLFEYFSETQRNKGNFPGRFSGRQFSNSRSEMNVSTLELGDSALYLCASSKAGGPGNEQFFGPGTRLTVL.

The rearrangement joins TRBV9 to TRBJ2-7, with D tentatively TRBD2 (7 bases). Trimming pared 3 bases from V and 6 bases from J, leaving 19 bases between. This CDR3 spans 15 amino acids. CDR1 SGDLS and CDR2 YYNGEE come from the germline V gene. The CDR3 spells CASSGGGAQSREQYF. DNA for the CDR3: TGTGCCAGCAGCGGTGGGGGGGCGCAGTCACGCGAGCAGTACTTC.

This clone was counted a single time. The genes are TRBV3-1 (or the pseudogene TRBV3-2) and TRBJ1-5, with D hard to call. The germline gives CDR1 LGHDT, CDR2 YNNKEL (reference sequence). The CDR3 consists of 14 residues. The V gene lost 5 bases and the J gene lost 9 bases, with 17 bases spanning the gap. Here the CDR3 reads CASSTTAGEGPQHF. CDR3 bases: TGTGCCAGCAGCACTACAGCGGGAGAGGGGCCCCAGCATTTT.